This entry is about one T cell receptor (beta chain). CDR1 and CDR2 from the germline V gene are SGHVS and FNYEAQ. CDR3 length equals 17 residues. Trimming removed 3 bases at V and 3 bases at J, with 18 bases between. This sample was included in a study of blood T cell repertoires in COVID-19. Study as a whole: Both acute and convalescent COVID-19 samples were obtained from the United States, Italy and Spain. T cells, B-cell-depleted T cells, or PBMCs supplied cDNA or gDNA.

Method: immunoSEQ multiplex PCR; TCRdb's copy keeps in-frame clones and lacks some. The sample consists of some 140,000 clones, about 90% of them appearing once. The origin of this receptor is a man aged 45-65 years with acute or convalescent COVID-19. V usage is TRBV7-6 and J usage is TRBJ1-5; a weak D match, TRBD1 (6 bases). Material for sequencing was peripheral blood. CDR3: CASSLLTPGQSNQPQHF. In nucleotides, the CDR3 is TGTGCCAGCAGCTTGTTAACCCCTGGACAGTCCAATCAGCCCCAGCATTTT.